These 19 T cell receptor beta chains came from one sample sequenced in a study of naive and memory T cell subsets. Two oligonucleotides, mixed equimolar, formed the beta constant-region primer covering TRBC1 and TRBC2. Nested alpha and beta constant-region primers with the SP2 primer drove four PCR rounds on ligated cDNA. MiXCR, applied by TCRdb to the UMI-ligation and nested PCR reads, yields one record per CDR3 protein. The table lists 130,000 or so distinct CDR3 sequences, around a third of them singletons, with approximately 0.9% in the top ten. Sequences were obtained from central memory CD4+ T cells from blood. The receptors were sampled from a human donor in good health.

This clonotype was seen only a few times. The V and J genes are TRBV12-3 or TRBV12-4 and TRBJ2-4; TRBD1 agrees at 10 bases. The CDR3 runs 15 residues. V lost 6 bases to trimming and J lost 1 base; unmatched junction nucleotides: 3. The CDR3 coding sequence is TGTGCCAGCAGAAAGGGACAGGGGGCCAAAAACATTCAGTACTTC. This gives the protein CASRKGQGAKNIQYF.

CDR3 nucleotide sequence: TGTGCCAGCAGCTCGAGCCAAAGGACAGGGAACAATGAGCAGTTCTTC. It yields the protein CASSSSQRTGNNEQFF. The chain couples TRBV13 to TRBJ2-1, with 8 bases matching TRBD1. Per the germline V gene, CDR1 is PRHDT and CDR2 is FYEKMQ (reference sequence). This CDR3 spans 16 amino acids. V dropped 4 bases and J dropped 5; count of bases not matched to a gene: 10.

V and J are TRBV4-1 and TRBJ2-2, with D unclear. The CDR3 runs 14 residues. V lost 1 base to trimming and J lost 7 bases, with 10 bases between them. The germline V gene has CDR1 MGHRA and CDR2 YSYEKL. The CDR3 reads CASSQGGGIGELFF. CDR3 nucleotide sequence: TGCGCCAGCAGCCAAGGGGGTGGGATCGGGGAGCTGTTTTTT.

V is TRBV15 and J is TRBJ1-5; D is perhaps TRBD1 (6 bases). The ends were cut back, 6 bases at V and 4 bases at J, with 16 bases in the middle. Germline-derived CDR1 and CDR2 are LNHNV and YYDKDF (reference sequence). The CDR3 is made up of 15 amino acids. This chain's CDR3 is CATRGDRRGNQPQHF. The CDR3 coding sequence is TGTGCCACCAGGGGTGACAGGAGGGGGAATCAGCCCCAGCATTTT.

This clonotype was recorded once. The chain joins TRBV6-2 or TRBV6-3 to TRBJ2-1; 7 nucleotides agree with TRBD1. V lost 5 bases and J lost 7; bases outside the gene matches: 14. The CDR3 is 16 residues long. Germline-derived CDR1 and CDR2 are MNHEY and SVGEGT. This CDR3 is CASSTFGAGGRNEQFF. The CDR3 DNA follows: TGTGCCAGCAGTACCTTTGGGGCAGGGGGACGTAATGAGCAGTTCTTC.

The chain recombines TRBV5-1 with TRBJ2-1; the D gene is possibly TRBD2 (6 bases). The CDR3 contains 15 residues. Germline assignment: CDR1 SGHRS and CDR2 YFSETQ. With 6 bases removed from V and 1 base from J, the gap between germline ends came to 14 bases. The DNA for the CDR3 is TGCGCCAGCAAATTAGGTAGCGGATCCTACAATGAGCAGTTCTTC. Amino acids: CASKLGSGSYNEQFF.

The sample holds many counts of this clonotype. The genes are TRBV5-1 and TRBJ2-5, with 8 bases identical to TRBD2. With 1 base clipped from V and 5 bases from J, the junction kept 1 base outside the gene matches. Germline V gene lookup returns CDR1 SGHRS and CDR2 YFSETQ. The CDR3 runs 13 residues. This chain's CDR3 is CASSLSGSETQYF. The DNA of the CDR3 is TGCGCCAGCAGCTTGAGCGGGAGCGAGACCCAGTACTTC.

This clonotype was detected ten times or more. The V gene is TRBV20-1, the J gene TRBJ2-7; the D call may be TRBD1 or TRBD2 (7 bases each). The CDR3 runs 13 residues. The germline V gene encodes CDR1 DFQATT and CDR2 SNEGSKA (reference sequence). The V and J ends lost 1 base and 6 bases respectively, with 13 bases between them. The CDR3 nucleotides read TGCAGTGCTAGAGTTGACAGGGAGGGCGAGCAGTACTTC. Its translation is CSARVDREGEQYF.

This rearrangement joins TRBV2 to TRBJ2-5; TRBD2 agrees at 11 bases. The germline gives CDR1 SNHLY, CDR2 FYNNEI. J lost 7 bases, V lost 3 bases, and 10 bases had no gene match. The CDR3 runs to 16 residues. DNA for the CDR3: TGTGCCAGCAGTGATGGACTAGCGGGCGTGTTTGGGACCCAGTACTTC. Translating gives CASSDGLAGVFGTQYF.

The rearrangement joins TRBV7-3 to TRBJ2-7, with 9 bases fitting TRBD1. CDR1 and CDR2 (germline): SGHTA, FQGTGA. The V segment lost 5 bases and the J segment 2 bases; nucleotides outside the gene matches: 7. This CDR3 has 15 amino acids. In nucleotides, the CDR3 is TGTGCCAGCAGCCACACACAGGGGGCCCCCTACGAGCAGTACTTC. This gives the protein CASSHTQGAPYEQYF.

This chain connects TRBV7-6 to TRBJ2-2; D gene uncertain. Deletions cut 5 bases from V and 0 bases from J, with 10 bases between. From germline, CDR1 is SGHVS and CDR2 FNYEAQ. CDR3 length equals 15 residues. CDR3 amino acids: CASSQKRANTGELFF. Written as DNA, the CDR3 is TGTGCCAGCAGCCAAAAACGCGCGAACACCGGGGAGCTGTTTTTT.

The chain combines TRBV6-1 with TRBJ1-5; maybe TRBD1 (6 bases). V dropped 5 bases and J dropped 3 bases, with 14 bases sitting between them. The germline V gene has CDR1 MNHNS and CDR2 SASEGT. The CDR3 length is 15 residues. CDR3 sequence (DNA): TGTGCCAGCAGTCCCCGGACAGCTATCAATCAGCCCCAGCATTTT. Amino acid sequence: CASSPRTAINQPQHF.

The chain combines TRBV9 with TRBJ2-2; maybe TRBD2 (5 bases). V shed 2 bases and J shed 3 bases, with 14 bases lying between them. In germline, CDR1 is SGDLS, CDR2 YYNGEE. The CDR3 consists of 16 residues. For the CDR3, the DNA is TGTGCCAGCAGCGTCGCCCGGGGTCGGGACACCGGGGAGCTGTTTTTT. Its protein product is CASSVARGRDTGELFF.

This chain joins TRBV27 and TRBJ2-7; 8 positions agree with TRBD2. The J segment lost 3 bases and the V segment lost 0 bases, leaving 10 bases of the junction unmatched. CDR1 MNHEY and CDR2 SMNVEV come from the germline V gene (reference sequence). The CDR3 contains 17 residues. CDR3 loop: CASSLSGRGGFLYEQYF. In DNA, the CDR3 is TGTGCCAGCAGTTTATCCGGGAGGGGGGGGTTTCTCTACGAGCAGTACTTC.

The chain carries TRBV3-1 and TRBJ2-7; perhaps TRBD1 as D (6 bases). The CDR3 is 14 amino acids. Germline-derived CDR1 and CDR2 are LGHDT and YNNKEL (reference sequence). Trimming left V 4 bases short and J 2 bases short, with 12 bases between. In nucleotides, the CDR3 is TGTGCCAGCAGCCCCCGGGACAAAACCTACGAGCAGTACTTC. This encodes CASSPRDKTYEQYF.

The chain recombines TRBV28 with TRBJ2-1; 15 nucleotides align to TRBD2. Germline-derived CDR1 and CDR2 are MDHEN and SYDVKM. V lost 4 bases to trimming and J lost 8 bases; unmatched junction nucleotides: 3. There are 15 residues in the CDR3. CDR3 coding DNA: TGTGCCAGCAGTTCGGGGACTAGCGGGAGGTATGAGCAGTTCTTC. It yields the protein CASSSGTSGRYEQFF.

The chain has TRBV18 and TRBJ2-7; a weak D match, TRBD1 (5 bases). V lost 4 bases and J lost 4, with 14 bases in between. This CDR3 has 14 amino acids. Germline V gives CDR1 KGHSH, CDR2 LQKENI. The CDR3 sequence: CASSRPGREYEQYF. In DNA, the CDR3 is TGTGCCAGCTCACGCCCGGGCAGGGAATACGAGCAGTACTTC.

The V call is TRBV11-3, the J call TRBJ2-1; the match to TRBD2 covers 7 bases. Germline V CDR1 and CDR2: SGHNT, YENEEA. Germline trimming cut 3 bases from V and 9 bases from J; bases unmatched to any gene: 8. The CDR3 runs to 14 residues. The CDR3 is CASSFRGTNREQFF. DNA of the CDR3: TGTGCCAGCAGCTTTCGCGGGACTAACCGTGAGCAGTTCTTC.

The CDR3, as DNA: TGTGCCAGCAGCTTATTTAGGGGTACTGAGCAGTTCTTC. It encodes CASSLFRGTEQFF. The chain uses TRBV7-2 and TRBJ2-1, with D perhaps matching TRBD1 (5 bases). The CDR3 runs to 13 residues. V dropped 2 bases and J dropped 9 bases, with 11 bases sitting between them. CDR1 SGHTA and CDR2 FQGNSA come from the germline V gene. The complete variable domain, with remaining parts taken from reference TRBV7-2 and TRBJ2-1, reads GAGVSQSPSNKVTEKGKDVELRCDPISGHTALYWYRQSLGQGLEFLIYFQGNSAPDKSGLPSDRFSAERTGGSVSTLTIQRTQQEDSAVYLCASSLFRGTEQFFGPGTRLTVL.